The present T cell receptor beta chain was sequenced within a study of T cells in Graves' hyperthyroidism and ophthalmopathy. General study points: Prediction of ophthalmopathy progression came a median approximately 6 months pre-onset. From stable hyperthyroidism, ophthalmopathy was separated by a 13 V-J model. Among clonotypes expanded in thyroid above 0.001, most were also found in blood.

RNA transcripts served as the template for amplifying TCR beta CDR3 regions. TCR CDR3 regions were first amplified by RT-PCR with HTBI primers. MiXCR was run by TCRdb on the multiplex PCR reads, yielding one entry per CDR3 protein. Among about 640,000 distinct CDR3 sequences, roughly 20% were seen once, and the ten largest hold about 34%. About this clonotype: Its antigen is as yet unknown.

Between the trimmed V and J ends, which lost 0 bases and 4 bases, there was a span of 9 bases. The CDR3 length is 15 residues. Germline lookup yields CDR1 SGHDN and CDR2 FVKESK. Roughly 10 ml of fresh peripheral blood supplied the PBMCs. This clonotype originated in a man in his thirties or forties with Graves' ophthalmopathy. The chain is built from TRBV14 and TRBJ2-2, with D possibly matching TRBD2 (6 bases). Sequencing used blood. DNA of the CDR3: TGTGCCAGCAGCCAAGACGGGAGAAGCACCGGGGAGCTGTTTTTT. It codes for CASSQDGRSTGELFF.